This entry is about one T cell receptor (beta chain). What it binds is unknown. The data were taken from a study of cytomegalovirus exposure and HLA in healthy donors. General study points: Sequencing probably produced one cluster of sequence variants that were highly shared. The dataset shows that most TCR sequences were rare, while some public TCRs occurred in many donors. Most CMV-associated TCR beta chains appeared HLA-restricted in a later analysis.

CDR1 is MNHNS and CDR2 is SASEGT in the germline V gene. V dropped 6 bases and J dropped 6 bases, with 18 bases sitting between them. The CDR3 sequence is 15 residues long. PCR was performed using 60 Vbeta and 13 Jbeta primers. As handled by the study authors: About 9.9 million shared chains were among around 80 million unique TCR beta chains counted in a later analysis. Profiled with immunoSEQ multiplex PCR; TCRdb holds only in-frame clones, not every one. That table is the source of V, J and clone size, and D and trimming were worked out from the DNA. The sample includes under 150,000 clones, approximately 79% of them seen just once.

Material for sequencing was PBMCs. This receptor was taken from a man aged 18 to 35 in good health and CMV-seronegative. V is TRBV6-1 and J is TRBJ1-5, with unresolved D. The CDR3 sequence: CASSNYPHAGQPQHF. The CDR3 DNA is TGTGCCAGCAGCAATTACCCACATGCAGGTCAGCCCCAGCATTTT.